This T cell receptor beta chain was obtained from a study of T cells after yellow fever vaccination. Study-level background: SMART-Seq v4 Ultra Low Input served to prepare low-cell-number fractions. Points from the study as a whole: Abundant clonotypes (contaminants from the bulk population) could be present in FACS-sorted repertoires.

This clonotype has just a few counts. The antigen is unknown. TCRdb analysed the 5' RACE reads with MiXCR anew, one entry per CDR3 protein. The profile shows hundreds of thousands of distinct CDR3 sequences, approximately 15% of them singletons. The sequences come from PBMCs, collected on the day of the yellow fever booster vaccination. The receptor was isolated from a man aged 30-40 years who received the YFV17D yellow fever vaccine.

The CDR3 reads CASSWRTRGETQYF. For the CDR3, the DNA is TGTGCCAGCAGTTGGCGGACTAGGGGAGAGACCCAGTACTTC. This chain connects TRBV12-3 or TRBV12-4 to TRBJ2-5; 7 bases are shared with TRBD2. V lost 4 bases, J lost 4 bases, and 6 bases stayed unmatched. CDR3 length: 14 residues.